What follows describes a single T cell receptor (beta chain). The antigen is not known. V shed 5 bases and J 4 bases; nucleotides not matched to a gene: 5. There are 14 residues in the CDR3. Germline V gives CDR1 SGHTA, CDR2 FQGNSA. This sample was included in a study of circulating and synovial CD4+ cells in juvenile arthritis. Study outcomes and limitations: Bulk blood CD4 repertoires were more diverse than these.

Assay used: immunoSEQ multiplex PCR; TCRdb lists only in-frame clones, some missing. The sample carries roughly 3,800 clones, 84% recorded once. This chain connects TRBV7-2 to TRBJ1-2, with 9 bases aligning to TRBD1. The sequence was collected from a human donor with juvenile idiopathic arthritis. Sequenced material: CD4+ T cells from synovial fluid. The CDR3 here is CASSRDREGYGYTF. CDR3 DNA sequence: TGTGCCAGCAGCCGGGACAGGGAAGGCTATGGCTACACCTTC.